Ten or more counts support the clone carrying this T cell receptor (beta chain). The antigen remains unidentified. These data are taken from a study of spatial heterogeneity in lung cancer. Study in general: The count of detected beta-chain sequences consistently exceeded that of alpha-chain sequences.

From the 5' RACE reads, TCRdb called clonotypes with MiXCR, one entry per CDR3 protein. The sample shows tens of thousands of distinct CDR3 sequences, 12% of them seen only once. Time point meaning: sample taken at primary tumor resection. Whole RNA came from tumor, nontumor lung or frozen PBMC and was sequenced without being sorted. The 72 donors had untreated early-stage non-small cell lung cancer. Study-wide results and caveats: Ubiquitous expanded tumor TCRs showed up in blood more at resection than follow-up.

Germline V gives CDR1 MGHDK, CDR2 SYGVNS. CDR3 length equals 13 residues. Between the trimmed V and J ends, which lost 5 bases and 4 bases, there was a span of 11 bases. This sample comprised PBMCs, obtained at surgery. The sequence came from a female donor with early-stage non-small cell lung cancer. The chain links TRBV25-1 to TRBJ1-2, with TRBD1 as a possible D gene (5 bases). CDR3 protein: CASSPSTAYGYTF. In DNA, the CDR3 is TGTGCCAGCAGTCCCTCGACAGCCTATGGCTACACCTTC.